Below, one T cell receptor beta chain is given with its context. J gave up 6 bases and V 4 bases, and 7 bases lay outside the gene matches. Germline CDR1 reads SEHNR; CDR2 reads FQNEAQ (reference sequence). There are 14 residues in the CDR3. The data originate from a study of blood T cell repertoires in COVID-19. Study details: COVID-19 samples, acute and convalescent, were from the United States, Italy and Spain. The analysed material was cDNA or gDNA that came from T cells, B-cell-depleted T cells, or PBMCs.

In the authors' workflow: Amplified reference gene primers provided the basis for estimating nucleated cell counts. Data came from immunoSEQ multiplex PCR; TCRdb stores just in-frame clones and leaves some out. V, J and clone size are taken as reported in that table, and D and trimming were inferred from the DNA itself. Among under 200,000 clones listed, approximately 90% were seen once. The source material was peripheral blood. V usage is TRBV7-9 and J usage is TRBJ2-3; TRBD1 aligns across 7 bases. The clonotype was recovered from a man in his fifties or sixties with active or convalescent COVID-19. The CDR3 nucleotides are TGTGCCAGCAGCTGGCGACAGGGTTGGGATACGCAGTATTTT. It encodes CASSWRQGWDTQYF.